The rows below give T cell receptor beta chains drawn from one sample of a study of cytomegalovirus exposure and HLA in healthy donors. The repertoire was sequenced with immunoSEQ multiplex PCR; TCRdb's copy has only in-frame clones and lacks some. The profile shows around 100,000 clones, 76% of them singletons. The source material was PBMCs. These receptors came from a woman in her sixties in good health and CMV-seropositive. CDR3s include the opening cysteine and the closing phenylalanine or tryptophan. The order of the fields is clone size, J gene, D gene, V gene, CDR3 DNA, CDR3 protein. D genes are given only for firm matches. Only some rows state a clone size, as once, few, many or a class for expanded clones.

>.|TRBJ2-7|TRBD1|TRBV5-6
TGTGCCAGCAGCAGAACAGGGGGGATCGCCTACGAGCAGTACTTC
CASSRTGGIAYEQYF
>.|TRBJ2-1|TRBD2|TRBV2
TGTGCCAGCAGGGACCCGGTAGCGGGAGTTGTCGATGAGCAGTTCTTC
CASRDPVAGVVDEQFF
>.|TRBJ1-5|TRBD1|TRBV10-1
TGCGCCAGCAGGGCTACCGCTCCCGGGACAGGGAACAAGAGCAATCAGCCCCAGCATTTT
CASRATAPGTGNKSNQPQHF
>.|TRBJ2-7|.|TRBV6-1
TGTGCCAGCAGTGCTGCCTTTAGCGGTTTCTACGAGCAGTACTTC
CASSAAFSGFYEQYF
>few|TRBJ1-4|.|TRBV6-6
TGTGCCAGCAGCGCCTCTGGGGCGGCATCAAATGAAAAACTGTTTTTT
CASSASGAASNEKLFF
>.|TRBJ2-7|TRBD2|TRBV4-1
TGCGCCAGCAGCGATAGCGGGAGCTCCTACGAGCAGTACTTC
CASSDSGSSYEQYF
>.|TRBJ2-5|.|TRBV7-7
TGTGCTAGCAGCTTAGGAGGTGGTAGCCACGAGACCCAGTACTTC
CASSLGGGSHETQYF
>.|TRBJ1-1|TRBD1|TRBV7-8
TGTGCCAGCAGCTTAGGGACAGGGGGCCTTAACACTGAAGCTTTCTTT
CASSLGTGGLNTEAFF
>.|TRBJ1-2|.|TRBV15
TGTGCCACCAGCAGAGTAAGGGAGTATGGCTACACCTTC
CATSRVREYGYTF
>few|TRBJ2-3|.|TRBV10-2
TGCGCCAGCAGTGAGTTTCATCCAGATACGCAGTATTTT
CASSEFHPDTQYF
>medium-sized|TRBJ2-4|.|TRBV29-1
TGCAGCGTTGACTCCAAAAACATTCAGTACTTC
CSVDSKNIQYF
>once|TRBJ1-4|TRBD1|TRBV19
TGTGCCAGTAGTATAATAGGCGGGACAGCGAATGAAAAACTGTTTTTT
CASSIIGGTANEKLFF
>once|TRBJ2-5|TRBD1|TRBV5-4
TGTGCCAGCAGCCCGATTCCGGGACAGGGAATCCAAGAGACCCAGTACTTC
CASSPIPGQGIQETQYF
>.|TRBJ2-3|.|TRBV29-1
TGCAGCTCGTTAGCTAGCACAGATACGCAGTATTTT
CSSLASTDTQYF
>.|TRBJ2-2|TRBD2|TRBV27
TGTGCCAGCAGTTTAAGAGCGGGAATAAGCGGGGAGCTGTTTTTT
CASSLRAGISGELFF
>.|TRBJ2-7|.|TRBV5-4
TGTGCCAGCAGCCCAACCGGGGCCTACGAGCAGTACTTC
CASSPTGAYEQYF
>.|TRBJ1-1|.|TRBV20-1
TGCAGTGTATACAGGGCCACTGAAGCTTTCTTT
CSVYRATEAFF
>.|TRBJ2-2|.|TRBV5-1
TGCGCCAGCAGCTTAACGGGGGCCGGGGAGCTGTTTTTT
CASSLTGAGELFF
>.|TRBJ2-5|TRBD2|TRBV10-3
TGTGCCATCAGTGAGTCGACATCCGGGGGGGAGACCCAGTACTTC
CAISESTSGGETQYF
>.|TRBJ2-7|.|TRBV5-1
TGCGCCAGCAGCTTGGATCCGGGTAACTCCTACGAGCAGTACTTC
CASSLDPGNSYEQYF
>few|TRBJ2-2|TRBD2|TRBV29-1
TGCAGCGTCGCGACTAGCGGGGGGCCCGGGGAGCTGTTTTTT
CSVATSGGPGELFF
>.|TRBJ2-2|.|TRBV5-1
TGCGCCAGCAGATTGACTAACACCGGGGAGCTGTTTTTT
CASRLTNTGELFF
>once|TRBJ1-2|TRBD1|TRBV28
TGTGCCAGCAGTTTCCGGGCAACAGGGGCCAGGGGTGGCTACACCTTC
CASSFRATGARGGYTF
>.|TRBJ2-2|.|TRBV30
TGTGCCTGGAGTGCCCTTGTACAGGGTTGGACCGGGGAGCTGTTTTTT
CAWSALVQGWTGELFF
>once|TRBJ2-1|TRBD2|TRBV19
TGTGCCAGTAGTTCATTAGCGGGAGGCTCCTACAATGAGCAGTTCTTC
CASSSLAGGSYNEQFF
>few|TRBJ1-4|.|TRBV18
TGTGCCAGCTCCCCTGGGGCTCGCGATGAAAAACTGTTTTTT
CASSPGARDEKLFF
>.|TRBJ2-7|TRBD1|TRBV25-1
TGTGCCAGCAGGCAGGGGGCGAGGTACGAGCAGTACTTC
CASRQGARYEQYF
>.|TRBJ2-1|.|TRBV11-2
TGTGCCAGCAAGTCAGGAAGGAATGAGCAGTTCTTC
CASKSGRNEQFF
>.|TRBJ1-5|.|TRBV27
TGTGCCAGCAGTTTAAGACAGCGCTATCAGCCCCAGCATTTT
CASSLRQRYQPQHF
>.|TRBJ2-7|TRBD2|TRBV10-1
TGCGCCAGCAGCGATCCCGGACTAGCGGGAGTGGTTTTC
CASSDPGLAGVVF
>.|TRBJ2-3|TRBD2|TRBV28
TGTGCCAGCAGTTTTCTAGCGGGAGGGGTCTCAGATACGCAGTATTTT
CASSFLAGGVSDTQYF
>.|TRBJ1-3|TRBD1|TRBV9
TGTGCCAGCAGCGCGTCTACGACAGGGTTCGGAAACACCATATATTTT
CASSASTTGFGNTIYF
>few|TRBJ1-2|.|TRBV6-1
TGTGCCACCTCCCCCCTTAACTATGGCTACACCTTC
CATSPLNYGYTF
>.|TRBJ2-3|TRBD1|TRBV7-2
TGTGCCAGCAGTAACAGGGGGCCCACAGATACGCAGTATTTT
CASSNRGPTDTQYF
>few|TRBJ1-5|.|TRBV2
TGTGCCAGCAGCGGGGTCTATAGCAATCAGCCCCAGCATTTT
CASSGVYSNQPQHF
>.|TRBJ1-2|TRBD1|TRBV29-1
TGCAGCGTGCTGAAGGGGGCAGGAAACTATGGCTACACCTTC
CSVLKGAGNYGYTF
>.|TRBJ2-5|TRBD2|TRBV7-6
TGTGCCAGCGCCCCCGGCCAGGCCGGGAGGGAGACCCAGTACTTC
CASAPGQAGRETQYF
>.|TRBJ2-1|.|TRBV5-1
TGCGCCAGCAGCTTGGTTTCCAGGGGCAATGAGCAGTTCTTC
CASSLVSRGNEQFF
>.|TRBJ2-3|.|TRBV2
TGTGCCAGCGAGGGCCAGAGCACGCAGTATTTT
CASEGQSTQYF
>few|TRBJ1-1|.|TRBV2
TGTGCCAGCAGCCACAGGGTTTCGGCTGAAGCTTTCTTT
CASSHRVSAEAFF
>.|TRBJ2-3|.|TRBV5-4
TGTGCCAGCAGGACTGGCGGGACAGCAAACACAGATACGCAGTATTTT
CASRTGGTANTDTQYF
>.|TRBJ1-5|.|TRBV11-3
TGTGCCAGCAGCTTACGGACTCACGTCAATCAGCCCCAGCATTTT
CASSLRTHVNQPQHF
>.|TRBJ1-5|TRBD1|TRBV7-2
TGTGCCAGCAGCTCCCCCCAGGGGGTTCAGCCCCAGCATTTT
CASSSPQGVQPQHF
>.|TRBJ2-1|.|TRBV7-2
TGTGCCAGCAGCCCCCCCGGACTATCCCACAATGAGCAGTTCTTC
CASSPPGLSHNEQFF
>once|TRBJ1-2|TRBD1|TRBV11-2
TGTGCCAGCAGGACGACAGGGTCCGGGGGCTATGGCTACACCTTC
CASRTTGSGGYGYTF
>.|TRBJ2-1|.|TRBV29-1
TGCAGCGTAAAAGAACTAGCAGGCAATGAGCAGTTCTTC
CSVKELAGNEQFF
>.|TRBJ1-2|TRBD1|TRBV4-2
TGTGCCAGCAGCCAAGACAGATTAGGGACAGCCGGCGGCACCTTC
CASSQDRLGTAGGTF
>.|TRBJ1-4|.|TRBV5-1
TGCGCCAGCAGCTTCCGTGGGGGAGGTGAAAAACTGTTTTTT
CASSFRGGGEKLFF
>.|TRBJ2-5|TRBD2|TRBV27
TGTGCCAGCAGTTTAAAAGGGTGGGAGGGCGAAGAGCAGTACTTC
CASSLKGWEGEEQYF
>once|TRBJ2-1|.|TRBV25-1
TGTGCCAGCAGTGGAGGGAAGCGAGATGAGCAGTTCTTC
CASSGGKRDEQFF